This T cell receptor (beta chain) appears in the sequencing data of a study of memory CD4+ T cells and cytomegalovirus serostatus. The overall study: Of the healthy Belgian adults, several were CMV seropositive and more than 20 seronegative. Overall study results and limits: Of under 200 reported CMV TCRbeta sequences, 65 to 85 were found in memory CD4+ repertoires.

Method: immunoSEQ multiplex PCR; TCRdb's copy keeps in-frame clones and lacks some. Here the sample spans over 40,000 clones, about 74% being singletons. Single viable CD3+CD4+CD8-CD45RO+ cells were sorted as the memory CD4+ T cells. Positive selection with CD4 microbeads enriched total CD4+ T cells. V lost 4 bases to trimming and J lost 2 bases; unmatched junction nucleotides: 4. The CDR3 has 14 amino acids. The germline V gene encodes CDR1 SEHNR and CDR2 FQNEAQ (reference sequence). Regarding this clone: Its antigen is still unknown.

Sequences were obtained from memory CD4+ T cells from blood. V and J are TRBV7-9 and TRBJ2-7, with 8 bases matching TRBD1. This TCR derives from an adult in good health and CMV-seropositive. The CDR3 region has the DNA TGTGCCAGCAGCTCCGGGACAGGCCCCTACGAGCAGTACTTC. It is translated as CASSSGTGPYEQYF.